This TCR beta chain was sequenced during a study of breast tumors, draining lymph nodes, adjacent tissues. Samples came from axillary lymph nodes draining the breast cancer. Findings of the study overall: The data were judged consistent with most tumor T cells coming from lymph node and expanding in tumor.

This clonotype was seen more than once but under ten times. The antigen is undetermined. TCRdb recomputed calls from the multiplex PCR reads with MiXCR, one row per CDR3 protein. The sample records fewer than 250,000 distinct CDR3 sequences, roughly 32% being singletons. The sequence came from a female donor with breast cancer. Some clones in this sample may be carry-over from other donors' samples. The sample was axillary lymph node tissue.

CDR3 sequence: CASRTGTDTQYF. The DNA for the CDR3 is TGTGCCAGCAGAACTGGGACAGATACGCAGTATTTT. J is TRBJ2-3 and V is TRBV28, with D unclear. The CDR3 has 12 amino acids. The V end lost 6 bases, the J end lost 3 bases, and 7 bases lay between the germline ends. Germline CDR1 is MDHEN and CDR2 is SYDVKM.